These 15 T cell receptor beta chains were all obtained from the same sample, sequenced in a study of HIV-infected patients and healthy controls. All unsorted peripheral T cells were captured because whole blood was used without fractionation. Reverse transcription used about 500 ng RNA and constant-region primers for alpha and beta. Each of the alpha and beta chains got its own library through chain-specific third strand synthesis with indices. TCRdb itself ran the 5' RACE reads through MiXCR, one entry per CDR3 protein. The repertoire holds 6,600 or so distinct CDR3 sequences, about 10% seen once, with around 27% in the top ten. The input for sequencing was blood, taken before antiretroviral therapy. The receptors were gathered from an adult with HIV infection.

This clonotype is medium-sized by share. In nucleotides, the CDR3 is TGTGCCACCGAAGCCCAGAGGGGTCAGCCCCAGCATTTT. Residues: CATEAQRGQPQHF. The chain combines TRBV19 with TRBJ1-5, with D tentatively TRBD1 (5 bases). Germline values: CDR1 LNHDA, CDR2 SQIVND (reference sequence). The CDR3 runs to 13 residues. V was pared by 10 bases and J by 6 bases, with 16 bases between.

This clonotype is classed as medium-sized. The rearrangement uses TRBV12-3 or TRBV12-4 and TRBJ1-1; no definite D call. CDR3 size: 13 residues. The V and J ends lost 1 base and 7 bases respectively, with 10 bases between them. CDR3 loop: CASSLGRLYEAFF. The CDR3 region has the DNA TGTGCCAGCAGTTTAGGGAGGTTGTATGAAGCTTTCTTT.

This clonotype was observed many times. The chain uses TRBV6-6 and TRBJ1-5; D is ambiguous. Germline V CDR1 and CDR2: MNHNY, SVGAGI (reference sequence). Trimming took 5 bases from V and 6 from J, leaving 14 bases between them. The CDR3 spans 14 residues. The CDR3 is CASSRTDLVQPQHF. The DNA for the CDR3 is TGTGCCAGCAGTAGGACGGACCTGGTTCAGCCCCAGCATTTT.

This clonotype was found many times. This chain links TRBV28 with TRBJ2-7, with 16 bases lining up with TRBD2. The germline CDR1 and CDR2 sequences are MDHEN and SYDVKM. The CDR3 consists of 18 residues. The trim removed 5 bases at V and 4 bases at J, leaving 11 bases unmatched. The CDR3 here is CASSPGTSGRGDMYEQYF. CDR3 sequence (DNA): TGTGCCAGCAGTCCCGGGACTAGCGGGAGGGGGGACATGTACGAGCAGTACTTC.

The J gene is TRBJ1-1, the V gene TRBV27; D not certain. Germline CDR1 MNHEY, CDR2 SMNVEV (reference sequence). Trimming stripped 4 bases from V and 2 bases from J, with 14 bases between. The CDR3 has 15 amino acids. As DNA, the CDR3 is TGTGCCAGCAGTTCTGCCAGGACGGGTAACACTGAAGCTTTCTTT. Protein: CASSSARTGNTEAFF.

V gene TRBV6-6 combines with J gene TRBJ1-1, with unresolved D. Germline assignment: CDR1 MNHNY and CDR2 SVGAGI (reference sequence). V was clipped by 8 bases and J by 4 bases, with 11 bases between them. The CDR3 is 12 amino acids. The DNA for the CDR3 is TGTGCCAGCTTGTCCGGCCTCACTGAAGCTTTCTTT. It translates to CASLSGLTEAFF.

This clonotype is categorized as medium-sized (0.01 to 0.1%). V and J are TRBV6-5 and TRBJ2-7, with a tentative D call TRBD1 (7 bases). The CDR3 length is 15 residues. Germline V lookup: CDR1 MNHEY, CDR2 SVGAGI. The V end was cut by 5 bases, the J end by 0 bases, with 14 bases between. The CDR3 is CASSRGTASSYEQYF. DNA of the CDR3: TGTGCCAGCAGTCGCGGGACAGCCAGCTCCTACGAGCAGTACTTC.

This clonotype is labeled as large. The rearrangement links TRBV20-1 to TRBJ2-5; no definite D call. The V gene lost 0 bases and the J gene lost 1 base, with 12 bases spanning the gap. Germline V gives CDR1 DFQATT, CDR2 SNEGSKA (reference sequence). The CDR3 loop spans 15 amino acids. This CDR3 is CSARDILVAQETQYF. The CDR3 DNA is TGCAGTGCTAGAGATATCTTGGTAGCCCAAGAGACCCAGTACTTC.

This clonotype was counted between two and nine times. The rearrangement uses TRBV20-1 and TRBJ2-7; TRBD2 might be the D (6 bases). V was shortened by 2 bases and J by 2 bases, with 13 bases between the two germline ends. This CDR3 has 14 residues. The germline gives CDR1 DFQATT, CDR2 SNEGSKA (reference sequence). The CDR3 loop is CSARTGLLTYEQYF. CDR3 bases: TGCAGTGCTAGAACGGGACTTCTTACCTACGAGCAGTACTTC.

Sample share makes this clonotype medium-sized. The chain recombines TRBV5-1 with TRBJ1-5, with TRBD1 as a possible D gene (6 bases). Germline-derived CDR1 and CDR2 are SGHRS and YFSETQ. The CDR3 runs 14 residues. The V gene lost 2 bases and the J gene lost 5 bases, with 11 bases spanning the gap. CDR3 DNA sequence: TGCGCCAGCAGCTTCACAGGGATGGATCAGCCCCAGCATTTT. It encodes CASSFTGMDQPQHF.

By sample fraction, this clonotype is medium-sized. In DNA, the CDR3 is TGTGCCAGCTCAGCCTATAGCGGCGGCCCCTACGAGCAGTACTTC. Amino acid sequence: CASSAYSGGPYEQYF. The gene calls are TRBV9 and TRBJ2-7; a possible D gene is TRBD2 (6 bases). The CDR3 is 15 amino acids. V lost 7 bases, J lost 2 bases, and 19 bases lay in between. Germline assignment: CDR1 SGDLS and CDR2 YYNGEE.

This clonotype is deemed medium-sized. This chain uses TRBV7-8 with TRBJ1-1; no reliable D call. Trimming pared 1 base from V and 5 bases from J, leaving 5 bases between. CDR3 length equals 12 residues. The V gene's germline CDR1 is SGHVS and CDR2 FQNEAQ. CDR3 sequence: CASSLGVTEAFF. CDR3 DNA sequence: TGTGCCAGCAGCTTAGGAGTTACTGAAGCTTTCTTT.

This clonotype is medium-sized (0.01 to 0.1%). The CDR3 spells CASSLDPGPNQPQHF. DNA for the CDR3: TGTGCCAGCAGCTTAGACCCAGGGCCCAATCAGCCCCAGCATTTT. V usage is TRBV7-2 and J usage is TRBJ1-5, with a tentative D call TRBD1 (5 bases). Germline CDR1 is SGHTA and CDR2 is FQGNSA. V gave up 1 base and J gave up 3 bases, with 10 bases separating them. The CDR3 runs 15 residues.

This clonotype qualifies as medium-sized. The chain uses TRBV28 and TRBJ1-1, with TRBD1 identical over 7 bases. V lost 5 bases, J lost 0 bases, and 6 bases stayed unmatched. This CDR3 region has 15 residues. Germline CDR1 is MDHEN and CDR2 is SYDVKM. The CDR3 coding sequence is TGTGCCAGCAGTCCCAAAGACAGGGTGAACACTGAAGCTTTCTTT. This codes for CASSPKDRVNTEAFF.

This sequence joins TRBV6-5 and TRBJ1-1; D not resolved. The CDR3 covers 13 residues. Germline V lookup: CDR1 MNHEY, CDR2 SVGAGI. Trimming left V 0 bases short and J 4 bases short, with 6 bases between. The CDR3 nucleotides are TGTGCCAGCAGTTACTCTGGGTTCACTGAAGCTTTCTTT. Residues: CASSYSGFTEAFF.